One and the same sample provided the 7 T cell receptor beta chains below, sequenced in a study of identifying expanded T cells in peripheral blood. Sequencing used immunoSEQ multiplex PCR; TCRdb keeps in-frame clones, though not all of them. The table records tens of thousands of clones, roughly 84% of them present only once. Sequencing was carried out using blood. All receptors come from a person between 18 and 75 years old in good health.

The chain employs TRBV4-2 and TRBJ2-7; 14 bases align to TRBD2. The V gene end was trimmed by 1 base and the J gene end by 6 bases; junction bases not matched to a gene: 8. CDR1 LGHNA and CDR2 YNFKEQ come from the germline V gene. The length of the CDR3 is 17 residues. CDR3 amino acids: CASSQAPTGTSGGEQYF. The CDR3 nucleotides read TGTGCCAGCAGCCAAGCCCCTACCGGGACTAGCGGGGGCGAGCAGTACTTC.

CDR3 in DNA: TGTGCCAGCAGCCGGGGGCAGGGACGCAATGAGCAGTTCTTC. Protein product: CASSRGQGRNEQFF. V is TRBV6-5 and J is TRBJ2-1; the D gene could be TRBD1 or TRBD2 (6 bases each). The CDR3 runs 14 residues. Looked up from germline, CDR1 is MNHEY and CDR2 is SVGAGI. Trimming shortened V by 6 bases and J by 6 bases, and 15 bases separated the two germline ends.

This chain uses TRBV10-3 with TRBJ2-2; no firm D call. The V end was cut by 8 bases, the J end by 2 bases, with 9 bases between. This CDR3 comprises 13 residues. Germline V gene sequence: CDR1 ENHRY, CDR2 SYGVKD. The CDR3 DNA reads as TGTGCCATCGCGGTAGATAACACCGGGGAGCTGTTTTTT. It yields the protein CAIAVDNTGELFF.

J is TRBJ2-7 and V is TRBV18; D uncertain. With 1 base removed from V and 6 bases from J, the gap between germline ends came to 10 bases. Germline assignment: CDR1 KGHSH and CDR2 LQKENI. CDR3 size: 13 residues. DNA of the CDR3: TGTGCCAGCTCACCACGGCCTATAGGCGAGCAGTACTTC. This translates into CASSPRPIGEQYF.

The chain links TRBV5-1 to TRBJ2-1; 7 bases agree with TRBD1. Germline CDR1 and CDR2: SGHRS and YFSETQ. The ends lost 4 bases at V and 4 bases at J; junction bases unmatched: 8. The CDR3 runs 15 residues. DNA of the CDR3: TGCGCCAGCAGCCCGTCCGGGACAGCGTACAATGAGCAGTTCTTC. This gives the protein CASSPSGTAYNEQFF.

J is TRBJ1-1 and V is TRBV11-1; D unresolved. CDR1 is SGHAT and CDR2 is FQDESV in the germline V gene (reference sequence). The ends were cut back, 2 bases at V and 1 base at J, with 11 bases in the middle. This CDR3 is 15 amino acids long. The CDR3 bases are TGTGCCAGCAGCTTAACGGCCGATCCGAACACTGAAGCTTTCTTT. Its protein is CASSLTADPNTEAFF.

This chain connects TRBV6-6 to TRBJ1-3; the D gene is possibly TRBD1 (6 bases). The germline V and J ends were trimmed by 1 base and 2 bases, with 9 bases remaining between them. This CDR3 spans 15 amino acids. Per the germline V gene, CDR1 is MNHNY and CDR2 is SVGAGI (reference sequence). The CDR3 DNA reads TGTGCCAGCAGTTACTGGGACACTACTGGAAACACCATATATTTT. The encoded protein is CASSYWDTTGNTIYF.